This T cell receptor (beta chain) was sequenced in a study of cytomegalovirus exposure and HLA in healthy donors. Study background: Early on, a data release was issued that held tens of millions of unique TCRs from HLA-typed donors. Study outcomes and limitations: It emerged from a later analysis that several of the most significant clusters appeared to be linked to common viral pathogens. Cytomegalovirus status was reportedly diagnosed by the classifier with high sensitivity and specificity.

Per germline, CDR1 MNHEY and CDR2 SVGAGI. V lost 6 bases, J lost 0 bases, and 1 base stayed unmatched. The CDR3 is made up of 13 amino acids. With regard to this clone: As yet, its antigen is unknown.

It was with 60 Vbeta and 13 Jbeta primers that the PCR ran. Produced via immunoSEQ multiplex PCR; TCRdb's table is partial and in-frame only. The sample lists about 130,000 clones, about 80% seen once, with about 2.5% in the top ten. The sequence came from a man under 40 in good health and CMV-seronegative. V usage is TRBV6-5 and J usage is TRBJ1-1, with TRBD1 matching 7 bases. The sequenced sample was PBMCs. As DNA, the CDR3 is TGTGCCAGCAGGACAGGGATGAACACTGAAGCTTTCTTT. Protein: CASRTGMNTEAFF.